What follows describes a single T cell receptor (beta chain). Its antigen is not identified. TCRdb's table, derived via immunoSEQ multiplex PCR, lists solely in-frame clones and lacks some. The sample consists of tens of thousands of clones, more than 70% of them appearing once. Germline CDR1 reads MDHEN; CDR2 reads SYDVKM. Losses at the gene ends were 3 bases for V and 0 bases for J; bases not matched to a gene: 8. This CDR3 is built from 18 residues. This specimen belongs to a study of OX40 agonist ivuxolimab in advanced cancers. Background on the study: Each patient was given ivuxolimab into a vein every 2 weeks, at 0.01 to 10 mg/kg. Every patient in dose escalation had hepatocellular carcinoma, melanoma, renal cell or head and neck cancer. Prior checkpoint blockade (anti-PD-1, anti-PD-L1 or anti-CTLA-4) was permitted; approximately 40% had it. Study conclusions and caveats: Also showing low normalized T-cell clonal expansion were some of the nonresponders.

The V call is TRBV28, the J call TRBJ2-7, with 13 bases fitting TRBD2. This material consisted of CD4+ or CD8+ T cells sorted from blood, taken in a trial of the OX40 agonist ivuxolimab. The sequence derives from an adult with an advanced solid tumor such as melanoma, head and neck, liver or kidney cancer. CDR3 loop: CASSLSGLAGPTSYEQYF. CDR3 nucleotide sequence: TGTGCCAGCAGTTTGTCGGGACTAGCGGGACCAACCTCCTACGAGCAGTACTTC.